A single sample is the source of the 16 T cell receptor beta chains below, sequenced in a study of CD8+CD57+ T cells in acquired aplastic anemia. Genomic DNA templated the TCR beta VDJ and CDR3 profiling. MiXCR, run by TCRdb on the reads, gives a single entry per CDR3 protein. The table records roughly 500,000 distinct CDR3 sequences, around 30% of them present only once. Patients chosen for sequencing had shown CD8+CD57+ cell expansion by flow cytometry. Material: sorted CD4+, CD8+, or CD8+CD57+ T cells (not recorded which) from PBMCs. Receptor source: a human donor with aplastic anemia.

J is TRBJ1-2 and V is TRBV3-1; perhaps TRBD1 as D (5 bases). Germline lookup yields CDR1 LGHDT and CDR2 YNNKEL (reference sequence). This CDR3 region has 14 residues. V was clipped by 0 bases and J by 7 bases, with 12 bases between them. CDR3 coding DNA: TGTGCCAGCAGCCAAGATCCTGCAGGGCTTGGCTACACCTTC. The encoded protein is CASSQDPAGLGYTF.

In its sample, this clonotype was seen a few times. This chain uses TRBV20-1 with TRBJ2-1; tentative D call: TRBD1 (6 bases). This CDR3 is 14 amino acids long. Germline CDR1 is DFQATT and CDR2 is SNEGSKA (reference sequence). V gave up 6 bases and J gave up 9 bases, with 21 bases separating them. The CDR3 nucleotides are TGCAGTGCGTTTAACAGGGTGGCGGTTGCTGAGCAGTTCTTC. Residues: CSAFNRVAVAEQFF.

Here the CDR3 DNA reads TGCAGCGTGGGGGAAAGGTCTGGAAACACCATATATTTT. This sequence encodes CSVGERSGNTIYF. This chain joins TRBV29-1 and TRBJ1-3; the D gene is possibly TRBD1 (5 bases). The CDR3 length is 13 residues. The V end was cut by 6 bases, the J end by 1 base, with 10 bases between. CDR1 is SQVTM, CDR2 ANQGSEA, per germline.

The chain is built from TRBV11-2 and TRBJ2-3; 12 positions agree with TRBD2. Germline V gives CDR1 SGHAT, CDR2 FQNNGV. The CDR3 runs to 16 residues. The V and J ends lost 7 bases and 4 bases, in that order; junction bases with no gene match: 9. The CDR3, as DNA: TGTGCCAGCACCGAGACTAGCGGGAGAGGGGCAGATACGCAGTATTTT. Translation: CASTETSGRGADTQYF.

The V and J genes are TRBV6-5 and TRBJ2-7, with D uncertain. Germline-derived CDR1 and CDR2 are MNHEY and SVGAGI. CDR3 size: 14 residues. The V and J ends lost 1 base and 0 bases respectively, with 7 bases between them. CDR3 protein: CASSYYTDSYEQYF. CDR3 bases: TGTGCCAGCAGTTACTATACCGACTCCTACGAGCAGTACTTC.

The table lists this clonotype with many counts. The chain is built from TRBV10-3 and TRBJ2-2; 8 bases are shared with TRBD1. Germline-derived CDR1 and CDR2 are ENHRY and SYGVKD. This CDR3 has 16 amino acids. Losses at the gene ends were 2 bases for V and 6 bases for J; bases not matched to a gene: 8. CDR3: CAISEPGQGASGELFF. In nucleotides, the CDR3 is TGTGCCATCAGTGAGCCTGGCCAGGGGGCTTCCGGGGAGCTGTTTTTT.

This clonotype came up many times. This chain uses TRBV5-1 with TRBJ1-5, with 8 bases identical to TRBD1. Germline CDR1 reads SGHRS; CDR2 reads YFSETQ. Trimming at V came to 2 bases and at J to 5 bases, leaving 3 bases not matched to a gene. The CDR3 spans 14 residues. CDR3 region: CASSLGQGDQPQHF. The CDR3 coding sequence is TGCGCCAGCAGCTTAGGACAGGGCGATCAGCCCCAGCATTTT.

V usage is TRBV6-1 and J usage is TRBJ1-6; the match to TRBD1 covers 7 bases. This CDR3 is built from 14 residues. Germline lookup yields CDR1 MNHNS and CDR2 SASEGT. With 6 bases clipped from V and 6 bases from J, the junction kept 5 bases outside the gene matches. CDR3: CASRTGTANSPLHF. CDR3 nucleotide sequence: TGTGCCAGCAGAACCGGGACAGCTAATTCACCCCTCCACTTT.

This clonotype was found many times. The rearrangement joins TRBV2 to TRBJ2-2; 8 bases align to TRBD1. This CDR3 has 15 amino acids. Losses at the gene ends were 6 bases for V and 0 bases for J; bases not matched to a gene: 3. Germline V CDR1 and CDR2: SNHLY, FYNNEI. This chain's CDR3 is CASRGTGANTGELFF. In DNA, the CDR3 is TGTGCCAGCAGGGGGACAGGTGCGAACACCGGGGAGCTGTTTTTT.

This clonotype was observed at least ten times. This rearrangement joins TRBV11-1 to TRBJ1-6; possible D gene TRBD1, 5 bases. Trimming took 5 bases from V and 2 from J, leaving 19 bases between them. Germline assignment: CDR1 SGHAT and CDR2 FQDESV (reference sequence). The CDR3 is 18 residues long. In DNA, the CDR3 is TGTGCCAGCAGCACAACGGGGGGGGATGGCCCCTATAATTCACCCCTCCACTTT. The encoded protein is CASSTTGGDGPYNSPLHF.

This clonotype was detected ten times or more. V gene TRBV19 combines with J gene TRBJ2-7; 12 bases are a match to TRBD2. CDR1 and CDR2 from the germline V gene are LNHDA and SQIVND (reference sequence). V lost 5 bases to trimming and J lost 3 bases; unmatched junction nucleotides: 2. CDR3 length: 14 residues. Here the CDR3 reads CASSELAGGYEQYF. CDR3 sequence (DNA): TGTGCCAGTAGTGAACTAGCGGGGGGCTACGAGCAGTACTTC.

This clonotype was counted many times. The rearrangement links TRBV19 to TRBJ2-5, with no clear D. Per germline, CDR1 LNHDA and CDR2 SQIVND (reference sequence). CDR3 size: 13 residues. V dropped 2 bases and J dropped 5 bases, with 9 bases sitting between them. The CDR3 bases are TGTGCCAGTAGTATAAGTAACGCGGAGACCCAGTACTTC. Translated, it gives CASSISNAETQYF.

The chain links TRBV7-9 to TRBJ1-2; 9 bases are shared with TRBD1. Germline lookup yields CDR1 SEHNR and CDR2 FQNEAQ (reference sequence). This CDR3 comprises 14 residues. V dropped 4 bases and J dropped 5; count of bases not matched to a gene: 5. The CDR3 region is CASSSAGQGYGYTF. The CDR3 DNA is TGTGCCAGCAGCTCGGCCGGACAGGGGTATGGCTACACCTTC.

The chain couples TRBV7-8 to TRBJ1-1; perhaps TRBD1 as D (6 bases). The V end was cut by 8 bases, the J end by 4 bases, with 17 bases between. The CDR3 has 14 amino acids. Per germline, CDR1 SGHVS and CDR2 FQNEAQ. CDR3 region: CASRDMGGPTEAFF. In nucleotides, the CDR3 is TGTGCCAGCCGGGACATGGGGGGACCCACTGAAGCTTTCTTT.

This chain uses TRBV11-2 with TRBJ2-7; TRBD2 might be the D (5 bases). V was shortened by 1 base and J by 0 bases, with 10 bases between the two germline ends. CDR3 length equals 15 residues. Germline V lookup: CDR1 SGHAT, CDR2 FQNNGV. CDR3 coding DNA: TGTGCCAGCAGCTTAGTTCGGGGATCCTCCTACGAGCAGTACTTC. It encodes CASSLVRGSSYEQYF.

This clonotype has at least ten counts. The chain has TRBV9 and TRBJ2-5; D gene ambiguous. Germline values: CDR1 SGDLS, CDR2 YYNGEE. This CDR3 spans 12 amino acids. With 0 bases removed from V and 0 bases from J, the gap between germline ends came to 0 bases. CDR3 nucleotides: TGTGCCAGCAGCGTAGACCAAGAGACCCAGTACTTC. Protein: CASSVDQETQYF. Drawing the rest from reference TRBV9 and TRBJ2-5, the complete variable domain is DSGVTQTPKHLITATGQRVTLRCSPRSGDLSVYWYQQSLDQGLQFLIQYYNGEERAKGNILERFSAQQFPDLHSELNLSSLELGDSALYFCASSVDQETQYFGPGTRLLVL.